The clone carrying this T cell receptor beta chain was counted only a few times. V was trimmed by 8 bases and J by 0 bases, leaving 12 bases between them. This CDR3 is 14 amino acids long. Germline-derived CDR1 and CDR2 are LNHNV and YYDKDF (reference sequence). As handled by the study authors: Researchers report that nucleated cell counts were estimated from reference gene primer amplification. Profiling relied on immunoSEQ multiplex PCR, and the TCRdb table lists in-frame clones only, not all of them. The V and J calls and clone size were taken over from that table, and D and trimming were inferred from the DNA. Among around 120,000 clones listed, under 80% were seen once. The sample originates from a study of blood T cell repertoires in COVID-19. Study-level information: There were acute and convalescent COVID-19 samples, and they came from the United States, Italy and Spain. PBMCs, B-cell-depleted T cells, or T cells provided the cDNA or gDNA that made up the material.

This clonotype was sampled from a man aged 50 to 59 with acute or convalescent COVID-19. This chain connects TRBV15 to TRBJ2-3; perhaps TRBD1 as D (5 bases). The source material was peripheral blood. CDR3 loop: CATVRAGSTDTQYF. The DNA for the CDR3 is TGTGCCACCGTTCGGGCAGGGAGCACAGATACGCAGTATTTT.